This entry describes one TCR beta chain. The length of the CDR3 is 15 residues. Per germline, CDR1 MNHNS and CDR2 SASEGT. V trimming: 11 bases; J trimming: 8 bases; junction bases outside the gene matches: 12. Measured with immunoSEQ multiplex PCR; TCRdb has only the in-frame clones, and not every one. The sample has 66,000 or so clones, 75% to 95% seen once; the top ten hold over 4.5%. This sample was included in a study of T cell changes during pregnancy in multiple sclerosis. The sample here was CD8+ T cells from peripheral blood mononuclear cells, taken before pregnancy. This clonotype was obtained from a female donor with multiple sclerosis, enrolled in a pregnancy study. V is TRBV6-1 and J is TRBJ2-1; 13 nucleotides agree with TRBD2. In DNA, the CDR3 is TGTGCCTCCGAATCAACTAGCGGGGGGGCCTATGAGCAGTTCTTC. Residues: CASESTSGGAYEQFF.